The clone carrying this T cell receptor (beta chain) was detected only once. This record belongs to a study of PD-1 blockade in mismatch repair-deficient tumors. The data were produced by immunoSEQ multiplex PCR, yet TCRdb's version contains in-frame clones alone and is incomplete. The table lists 120,000 or so clones, about 88% of them singletons. This CDR3 spans 16 amino acids. The V and J ends lost 5 bases and 6 bases respectively, with 20 bases between them. Germline V CDR1 and CDR2: PRHDT, FYEKMQ (reference sequence). The receptor comes from an adult with mismatch repair-deficient cancer. V gene TRBV13 combines with J gene TRBJ2-1, with D unresolved. The sequenced sample was peripheral blood, obtained 44 weeks after starting pembrolizumab. CDR3: CASSLSPGLGGNEQFF. The DNA of the CDR3 is TGTGCCAGCAGCCTATCACCGGGCCTGGGCGGCAATGAGCAGTTCTTC.